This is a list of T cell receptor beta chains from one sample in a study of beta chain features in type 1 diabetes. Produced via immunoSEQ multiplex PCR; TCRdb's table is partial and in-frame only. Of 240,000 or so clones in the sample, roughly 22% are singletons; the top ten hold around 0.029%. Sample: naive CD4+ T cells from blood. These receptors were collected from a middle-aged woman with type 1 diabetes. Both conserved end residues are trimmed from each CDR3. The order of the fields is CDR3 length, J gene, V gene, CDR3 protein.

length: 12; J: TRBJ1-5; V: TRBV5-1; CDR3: ASRASGANQPQH
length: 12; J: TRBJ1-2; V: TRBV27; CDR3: ASSLSGWVYGYT
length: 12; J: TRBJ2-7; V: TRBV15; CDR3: ATSRDRGFYEQY
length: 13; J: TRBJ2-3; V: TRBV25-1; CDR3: ASSGNRGHTDTQY
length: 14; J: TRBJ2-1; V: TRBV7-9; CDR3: ASSSNDYVSYNEQF
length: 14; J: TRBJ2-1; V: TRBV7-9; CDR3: ASSAHTGSYYNEQF
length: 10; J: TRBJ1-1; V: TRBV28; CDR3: ASSIFGTEAF
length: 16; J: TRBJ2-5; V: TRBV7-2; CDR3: ASSVGLAGGWGQETQY
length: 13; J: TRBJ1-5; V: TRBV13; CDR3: ASSMGQGLNQPQH
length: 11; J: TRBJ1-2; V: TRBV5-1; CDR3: ASSGQDRDGYT
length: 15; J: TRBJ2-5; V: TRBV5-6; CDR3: ASSLDRGTTMGETQY
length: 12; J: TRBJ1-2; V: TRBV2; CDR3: ASRLQGADSGYT
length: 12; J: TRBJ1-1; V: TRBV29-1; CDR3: SVVVGGSNTEAF
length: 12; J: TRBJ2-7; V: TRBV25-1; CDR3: ASSESRGNYEQY
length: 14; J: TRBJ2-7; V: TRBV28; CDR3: ASSLELAGVSYEQY
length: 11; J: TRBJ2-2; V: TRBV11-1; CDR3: ASSRTAVGELF
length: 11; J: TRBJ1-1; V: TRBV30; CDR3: AWSDTYNTEAF